These 15 T cell receptor beta chains share one sample of origin, sequenced in a study of blood T cell repertoires in COVID-19. This table comes from immunoSEQ multiplex PCR, and its TCRdb copy is limited to in-frame clones, with some not included. The data contain some 200,000 clones, 70% to 90% of them singletons. Material: peripheral blood. All receptors derive from a woman aged 45-60 years with active or convalescent COVID-19.

The chain joins TRBV28 to TRBJ2-3; D remains ambiguous. The CDR3 runs 16 residues. V shed 6 bases and J shed 0 bases, with 16 bases lying between them. Germline CDR1 MDHEN, CDR2 SYDVKM. In DNA, the CDR3 is TGTGCCAGCAGCCCCCCGCGGCACTCTAGCACAGATACGCAGTATTTT. It is translated as CASSPPRHSSTDTQYF.

V is TRBV28 and J is TRBJ2-7, with 10 bases that match TRBD2. CDR1 is MDHEN and CDR2 is SYDVKM in the germline V gene. After removal of 4 bases from V and 5 bases from J, the junction contained 11 bases not matched to a gene. The CDR3 totals 16 residues. DNA for the CDR3: TGTGCCAGCAGTTCCCTCTACCCTGGACTAGCGGACGAGCAGTACTTC. Amino acids: CASSSLYPGLADEQYF.

Concerning this clone: This CDR3 is also generated by other DNA sequences in the sample. The J gene is TRBJ2-5, the V gene TRBV5-1, with 14 positions matching TRBD2. Germline V CDR1 and CDR2: SGHRS, YFSETQ. V shed 5 bases and J 1 base; nucleotides not matched to a gene: 4. The CDR3 is made up of 16 amino acids. CDR3 sequence reads: CASSPGLAGGQETQYF. In nucleotides, the CDR3 is TGCGCCAGCAGTCCAGGACTAGCGGGGGGCCAAGAGACCCAGTACTTC.

The rearrangement uses TRBV19 and TRBJ2-1, with no clear D. V was shortened by 6 bases and J by 0 bases, with 12 bases between the two germline ends. CDR1 and CDR2 (germline): LNHDA, SQIVND (reference sequence). The length of the CDR3 is 15 residues. The CDR3 here is CASRHLGTSYNEQFF. CDR3 bases: TGTGCCAGTAGACACCTAGGAACCTCCTACAATGAGCAGTTCTTC.

The chain has TRBV21-1 and TRBJ2-7; TRBD2, as called in the table, went unchecked against the DNA. TRBV21-1 is flagged as a pseudogene. The CDR3 is made up of 12 amino acids. The CDR3 is CASSPGRNEQYV. CDR3 DNA sequence: TGTGCCAGCAGCCCGGGAAGGAACGAGCAGTACGTC.

This chain joins TRBV19 and TRBJ2-3, with D unresolved. Per germline, CDR1 LNHDA and CDR2 SQIVND (reference sequence). The CDR3 covers 15 residues. V was pared by 5 bases and J by 3 bases, with 15 bases between. The CDR3 DNA sequence: TGTGCCAGTAGTCCGTCGCCGATTGCGACAGATACGCAGTATTTT. Encoded protein: CASSPSPIATDTQYF.

This chain uses TRBV14 with TRBJ2-5, with 7 bases that match TRBD1. The trim removed 0 bases at V and 1 base at J, leaving 8 bases unmatched. CDR1 and CDR2 from the germline V gene are SGHDN and FVKESK. The CDR3 totals 17 residues. CDR3 nucleotides: TGTGCCAGCAGCCAAGATCTTCGGGACAGTGTCCAAGAGACCCAGTACTTC. Translation: CASSQDLRDSVQETQYF.

V usage is TRBV10-3 and J usage is TRBJ1-4; weak D call: TRBD1 (6 bases). The CDR3 has 13 residues. Germline V gives CDR1 ENHRY, CDR2 SYGVKD. Trimming cost V 10 bases and J 5 bases, with 14 bases left between them. DNA of the CDR3: TGTGCCACCTCTAGGGGGGGAAATGAAAAACTGTTTTTT. Encoded protein: CATSRGGNEKLFF.

The chain combines TRBV4-1 with TRBJ2-7; perhaps TRBD1 as D (5 bases). Trimming cost V 1 base and J 0 bases, with 10 bases left between them. In germline, CDR1 is MGHRA, CDR2 YSYEKL. The CDR3 contains 15 residues. CDR3 in DNA: TGCGCCAGCAGCCAAGGACAGATGAGCTCCTACGAGCAGTACTTC. Amino acids: CASSQGQMSSYEQYF.

V usage is TRBV2 and J usage is TRBJ2-5; TRBD1 matches at 11 bases. V lost 8 bases, J lost 5 bases, and 7 bases stayed unmatched. CDR3 length: 14 amino acids. Germline V gene sequence: CDR1 SNHLY, CDR2 FYNNEI. The CDR3: CASGGQGARETQYF. In DNA, the CDR3 is TGTGCCAGCGGAGGACAGGGGGCCCGGGAGACCCAGTACTTC.

The V gene is TRBV24-1, the J gene TRBJ2-3, with TRBD2 matching 11 bases. Germline V CDR1 and CDR2: KGHDR, SFDVKD. V dropped 4 bases and J dropped 2; count of bases not matched to a gene: 4. The CDR3 extends over 16 amino acids. The CDR3 is CATSDNSGRATDTQYF. The CDR3 DNA follows: TGTGCCACCAGTGACAATAGCGGGAGGGCCACAGATACGCAGTATTTT.

This clone was recorded once. In DNA form, the CDR3 reads TGTGCCAGCACCGGACAAAGGAACACTGAAGCTTTCTTT. Translating gives CASTGQRNTEAFF. The chain links TRBV5-4 to TRBJ1-1; TRBD1 is a possible D gene (5 bases). The germline CDR1 and CDR2 sequences are SGHNT and YYREEE (reference sequence). The CDR3 has 13 residues. V gave up 6 bases and J gave up 1 base, with 10 bases separating them. Supplemented by reference TRBV5-4 and TRBJ1-1, the full variable domain reads ETGVTQSPTHLIKTRGQQVTLRCSSQSGHNTVSWYQQALGQGPQFIFQYYREEENGRGNFPPRFSGLQFPNYSSELNVNALELDDSALYLCASTGQRNTEAFFGQGTRLTVV.

This chain links TRBV9 with TRBJ2-7; D gene ambiguous. The CDR3 sequence is 14 residues long. V gave up 8 bases and J gave up 2 bases, with 17 bases separating them. Per germline, CDR1 SGDLS and CDR2 YYNGEE. The CDR3 DNA reads as TGTGCCAGTTCCGCTACTTCAACCGCCTACGAGCAGTACTTC. Amino acids: CASSATSTAYEQYF.

V gene TRBV2 combines with J gene TRBJ2-1; 8 nucleotides match TRBD1. Trimming cost V 8 bases and J 9 bases; bases outside gene matches: 12. The germline V gene encodes CDR1 SNHLY and CDR2 FYNNEI. CDR3 length equals 14 residues. CDR3 bases: TGTGCCAGCGGTCAGGGTCAGGGGGCAGGTGAGCAGTTCTTC. It specifies CASGQGQGAGEQFF.

This clone has just one count. V gene TRBV11-2 combines with J gene TRBJ2-3, with 7 nucleotides matching TRBD2. J was trimmed by 6 bases and V by 1 base; bases with no gene match: 10. Looked up from germline, CDR1 is SGHAT and CDR2 is FQNNGV. CDR3 size: 16 residues. Here the CDR3 reads CASSLGGGAVADTQYF. The CDR3 nucleotides are TGTGCCAGCAGCTTAGGGGGGGGTGCCGTAGCTGATACGCAGTATTTT.